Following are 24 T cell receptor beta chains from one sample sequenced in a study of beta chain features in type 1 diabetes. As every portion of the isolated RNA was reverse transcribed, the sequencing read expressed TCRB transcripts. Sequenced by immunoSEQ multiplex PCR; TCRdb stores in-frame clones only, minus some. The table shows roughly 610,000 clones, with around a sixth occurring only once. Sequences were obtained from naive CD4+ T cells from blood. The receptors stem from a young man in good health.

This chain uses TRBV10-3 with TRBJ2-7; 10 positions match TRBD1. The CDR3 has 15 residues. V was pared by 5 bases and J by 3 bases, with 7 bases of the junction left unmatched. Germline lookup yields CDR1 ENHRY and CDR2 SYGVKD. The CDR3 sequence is CAISKAGTGVYEQYF. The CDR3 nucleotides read TGTGCCATCAGTAAAGCCGGGACAGGGGTCTACGAGCAGTACTTC.

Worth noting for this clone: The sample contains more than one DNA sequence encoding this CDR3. CDR3 bases: TGTGCCAGCAGTTACTTAGGACTCTCCTACGAGCAGTACTTC. Its translation: CASSYLGLSYEQYF. The chain is built from TRBV6-5 and TRBJ2-7, with a weak D call TRBD2 (5 bases). CDR1 is MNHEY, CDR2 SVGAGI, per germline. Trimming shortened V by 1 base and J by 0 bases, and 7 bases separated the two germline ends. This CDR3 region has 14 residues.

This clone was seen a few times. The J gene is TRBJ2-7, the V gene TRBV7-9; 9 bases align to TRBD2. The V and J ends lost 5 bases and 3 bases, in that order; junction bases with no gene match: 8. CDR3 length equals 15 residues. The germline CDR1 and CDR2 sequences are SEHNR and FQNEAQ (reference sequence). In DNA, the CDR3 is TGTGCCAGCAGCCCTTCGAGCGGGAGGCTCTACGAGCAGTACTTC. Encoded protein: CASSPSSGRLYEQYF.

CDR3 amino acids: CASSLAGYEQYF. The DNA for the CDR3 is TGTGCCAGCAGCTTAGCGGGGTACGAGCAGTACTTC. This rearrangement joins TRBV11-2 to TRBJ2-7, with D perhaps matching TRBD2 (5 bases). CDR3 length equals 12 residues. In germline, CDR1 is SGHAT, CDR2 FQNNGV. The V end was cut by 1 base, the J end by 4 bases, with 5 bases between. Using reference TRBV11-2 and TRBJ2-7 for the parts outside the CDR3, the full variable domain is EAGVAQSPRYKIIEKRQSVAFWCNPISGHATLYWYQQILGQGPKLLIQFQNNGVVDDSQLPKDRFSAERLKGVDSTLKIQPAKLEDSAVYLCASSLAGYEQYFGPGTRLTVT.

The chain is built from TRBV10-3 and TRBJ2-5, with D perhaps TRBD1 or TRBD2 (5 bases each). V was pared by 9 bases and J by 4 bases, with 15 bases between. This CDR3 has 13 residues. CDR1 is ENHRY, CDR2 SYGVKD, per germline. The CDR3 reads CAIQGNGGETQYF. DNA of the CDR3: TGTGCCATTCAGGGAAATGGGGGAGAGACCCAGTACTTC.

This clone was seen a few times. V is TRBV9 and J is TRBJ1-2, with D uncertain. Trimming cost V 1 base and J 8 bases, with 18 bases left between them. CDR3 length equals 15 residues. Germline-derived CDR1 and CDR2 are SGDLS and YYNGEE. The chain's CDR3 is CASSVRPQATQGYTF. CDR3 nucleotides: TGTGCCAGCAGCGTAAGGCCCCAGGCCACCCAAGGCTACACCTTC.

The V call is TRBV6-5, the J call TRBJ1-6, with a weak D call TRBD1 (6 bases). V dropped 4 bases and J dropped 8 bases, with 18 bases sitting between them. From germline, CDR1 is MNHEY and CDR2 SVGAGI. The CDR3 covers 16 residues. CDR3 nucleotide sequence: TGTGCCAGCAGTTCATTATCCGGGACACCGGATTCACCCCTCCACTTT. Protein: CASSSLSGTPDSPLHF.

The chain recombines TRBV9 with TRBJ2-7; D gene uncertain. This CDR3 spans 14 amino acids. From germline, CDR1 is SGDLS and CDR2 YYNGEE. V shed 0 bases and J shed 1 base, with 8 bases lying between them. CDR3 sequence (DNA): TGTGCCAGCAGCGTAGAAGTTGGGTCCTACGAGCAGTACTTC. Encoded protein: CASSVEVGSYEQYF.

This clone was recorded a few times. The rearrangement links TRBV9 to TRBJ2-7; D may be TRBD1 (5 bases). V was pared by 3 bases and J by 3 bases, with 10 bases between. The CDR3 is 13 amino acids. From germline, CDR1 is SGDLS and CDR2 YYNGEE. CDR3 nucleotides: TGTGCCAGCAGCGGTGGGGCCAGCTACGAGCAGTACTTC. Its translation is CASSGGASYEQYF.

The CDR3 DNA reads as TGCGCCAGCAGCTACTGGGTTAGAGGAGAAAAACTGTTTTTT. This gives the protein CASSYWVRGEKLFF. The chain uses TRBV4-1 and TRBJ1-4, with D hard to call. The V gene lost 5 bases and the J gene lost 8 bases, with 15 bases spanning the gap. Germline values: CDR1 MGHRA, CDR2 YSYEKL. The CDR3 loop spans 14 amino acids.

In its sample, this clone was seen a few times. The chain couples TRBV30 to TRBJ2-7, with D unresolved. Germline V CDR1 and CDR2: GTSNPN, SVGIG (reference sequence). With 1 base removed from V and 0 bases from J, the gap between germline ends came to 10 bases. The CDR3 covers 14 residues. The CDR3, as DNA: TGTGCCTGGAGTGGAAAGAGAAGCTCCTACGAGCAGTACTTC. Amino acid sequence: CAWSGKRSSYEQYF.

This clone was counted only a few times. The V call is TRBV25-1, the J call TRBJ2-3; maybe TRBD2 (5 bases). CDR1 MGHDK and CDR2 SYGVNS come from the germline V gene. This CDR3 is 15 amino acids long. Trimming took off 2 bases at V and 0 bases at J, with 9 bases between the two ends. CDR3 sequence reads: CASSEDYPSTDTQYF. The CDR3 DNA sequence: TGTGCCAGCAGTGAAGACTATCCTAGCACAGATACGCAGTATTTT.

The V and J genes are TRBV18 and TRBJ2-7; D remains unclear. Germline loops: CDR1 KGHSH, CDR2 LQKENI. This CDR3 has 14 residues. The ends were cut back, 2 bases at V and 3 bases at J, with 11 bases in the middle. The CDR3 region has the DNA TGTGCCAGCTCACCAGGTCTACAGTTCTACGAGCAGTACTTC. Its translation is CASSPGLQFYEQYF.

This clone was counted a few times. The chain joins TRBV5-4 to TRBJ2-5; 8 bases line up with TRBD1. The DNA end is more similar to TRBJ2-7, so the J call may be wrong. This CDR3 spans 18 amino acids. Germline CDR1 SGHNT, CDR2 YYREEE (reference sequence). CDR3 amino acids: CASRAIPSQGQATYEQYF. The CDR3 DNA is TGTGCCAGCCGAGCTATCCCTAGTCAGGGACAGGCTACCTACGAGCAGTACTTC.

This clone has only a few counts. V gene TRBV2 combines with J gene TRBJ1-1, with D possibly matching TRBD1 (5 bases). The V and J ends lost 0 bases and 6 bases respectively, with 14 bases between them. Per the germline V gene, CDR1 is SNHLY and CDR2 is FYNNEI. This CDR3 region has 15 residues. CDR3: CASSEASGKGAEAFF. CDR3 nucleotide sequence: TGTGCCAGCAGTGAAGCCTCAGGGAAAGGGGCTGAAGCTTTCTTT. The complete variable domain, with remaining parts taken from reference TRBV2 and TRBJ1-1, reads EPEVTQTPSHQVTQMGQEVILRCVPISNHLYFYWYRQILGQKVEFLVSFYNNEISEKSEIFDDQFSVERPDGSNFTLKIRSTKLEDSAMYFCASSEASGKGAEAFFGQGTRLTVV.

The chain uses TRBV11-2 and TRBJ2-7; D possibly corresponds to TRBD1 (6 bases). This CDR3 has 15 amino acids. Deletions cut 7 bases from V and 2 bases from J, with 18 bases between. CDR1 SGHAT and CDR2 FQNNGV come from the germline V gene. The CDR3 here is CASTLPGEPPYEQYF. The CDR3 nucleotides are TGTGCCAGCACCCTCCCAGGGGAACCTCCCTACGAGCAGTACTTC.

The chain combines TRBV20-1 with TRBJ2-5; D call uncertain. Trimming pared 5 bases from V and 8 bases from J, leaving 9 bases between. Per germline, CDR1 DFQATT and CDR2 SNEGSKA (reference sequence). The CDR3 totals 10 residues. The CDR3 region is CSAQQRTQYF. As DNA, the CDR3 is TGCAGTGCTCAACAGCGTACCCAGTACTTC.

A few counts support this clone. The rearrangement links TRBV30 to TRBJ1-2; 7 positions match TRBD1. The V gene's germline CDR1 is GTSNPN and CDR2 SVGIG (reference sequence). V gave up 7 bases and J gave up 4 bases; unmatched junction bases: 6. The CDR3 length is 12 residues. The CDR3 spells CASRDRSYGYTF. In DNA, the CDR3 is TGTGCCTCCCGGGACAGAAGCTATGGCTACACCTTC.

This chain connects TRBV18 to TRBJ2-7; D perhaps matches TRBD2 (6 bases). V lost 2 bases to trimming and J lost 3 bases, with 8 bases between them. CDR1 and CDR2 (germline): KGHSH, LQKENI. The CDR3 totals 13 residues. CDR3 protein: CASSPVGGYEQYF. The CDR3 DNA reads TGTGCCAGCTCACCAGTGGGGGGCTACGAGCAGTACTTC.

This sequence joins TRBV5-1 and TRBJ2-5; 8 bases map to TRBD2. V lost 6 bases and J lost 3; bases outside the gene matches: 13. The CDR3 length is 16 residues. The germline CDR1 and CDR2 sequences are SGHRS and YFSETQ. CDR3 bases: TGCGCCAGCACCCGGGGCGCTAGCGGGCCGAAAGAGACCCAGTACTTC. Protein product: CASTRGASGPKETQYF.

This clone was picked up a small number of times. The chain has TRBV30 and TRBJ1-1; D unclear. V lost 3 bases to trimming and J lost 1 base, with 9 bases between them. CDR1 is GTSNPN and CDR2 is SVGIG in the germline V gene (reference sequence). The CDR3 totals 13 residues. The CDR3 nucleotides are TGTGCCTGGAGAATGCAGACGAACACTGAAGCTTTCTTT. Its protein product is CAWRMQTNTEAFF.

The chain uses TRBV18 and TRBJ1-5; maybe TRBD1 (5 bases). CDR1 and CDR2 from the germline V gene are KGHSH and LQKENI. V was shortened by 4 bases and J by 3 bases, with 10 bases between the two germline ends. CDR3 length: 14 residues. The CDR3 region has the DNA TGTGCCAGCTCACAGGGGCCTCCCAATCAGCCCCAGCATTTT. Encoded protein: CASSQGPPNQPQHF. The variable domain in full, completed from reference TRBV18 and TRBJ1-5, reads NAGVMQNPRHLVRRRGQEARLRCSPMKGHSHVYWYRQLPEEGLKFMVYLQKENIIDESGMPKERFSAEFPKEGPSILRIQQVVRGDSAAYFCASSQGPPNQPQHFGDGTRLSIL.

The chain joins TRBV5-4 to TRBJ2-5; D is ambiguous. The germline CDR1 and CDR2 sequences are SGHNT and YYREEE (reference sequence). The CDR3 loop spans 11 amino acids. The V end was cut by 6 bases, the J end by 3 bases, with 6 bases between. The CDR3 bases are TGTGCCAGCACCCTCGAAGAGACCCAGTACTTC. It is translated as CASTLEETQYF. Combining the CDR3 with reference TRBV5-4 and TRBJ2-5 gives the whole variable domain ETGVTQSPTHLIKTRGQQVTLRCSSQSGHNTVSWYQQALGQGPQFIFQYYREEENGRGNFPPRFSGLQFPNYSSELNVNALELDDSALYLCASTLEETQYFGPGTRLLVL.

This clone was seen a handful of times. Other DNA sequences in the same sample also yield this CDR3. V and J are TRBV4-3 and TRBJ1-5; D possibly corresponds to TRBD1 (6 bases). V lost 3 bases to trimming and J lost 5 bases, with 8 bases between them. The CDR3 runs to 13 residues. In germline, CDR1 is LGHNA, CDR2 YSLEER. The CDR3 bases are TGCGCCAGCAGCCAGGACAGAGATCAGCCCCAGCATTTT. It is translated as CASSQDRDQPQHF.